These 11 T cell receptor beta chains share one sample of origin, sequenced in a study of blood T cell repertoires in COVID-19. The data were produced by immunoSEQ multiplex PCR, yet TCRdb's version contains in-frame clones alone and is incomplete. Here the sample spans 55,000 to 65,000 clones, around 88% being singletons. Sequencing was performed on peripheral blood. These receptors all stem from a man aged 55 to 70 with acute or convalescent COVID-19.

This sequence joins TRBV6-5 and TRBJ2-5, with TRBD1 as a possible D gene (5 bases). Germline CDR1 is MNHEY and CDR2 is SVGAGI. V was clipped by 10 bases and J by 2 bases, with 11 bases between them. The CDR3 loop spans 12 amino acids. CDR3 loop: CAIKDRQETQYF. The CDR3, as DNA: TGTGCCATCAAAGACAGACAAGAGACCCAGTACTTC.

This sequence joins TRBV7-6 and TRBJ1-2; 9 nucleotides agree with TRBD1. The CDR3 totals 15 residues. With 4 bases clipped from V and 5 bases from J, the junction kept 8 bases outside the gene matches. CDR1 and CDR2 (germline): SGHVS, FNYEAQ. CDR3 in DNA: TGTGCCAGCAGCTCTACACTGACAGGGGGATATGGCTACACCTTC. Its translation is CASSSTLTGGYGYTF. Looking up the rest from reference TRBV7-6 and TRBJ1-2 gives the full variable domain: GAGVSQSPRYKVTKRGQDVALRCDPISGHVSLYWYRQALGQGPEFLTYFNYEAQQDKSGLPNDRFSAERPEGSISTLTIQRTEQRDSAMYRCASSSTLTGGYGYTFGSGTRLTVV.

This sequence joins TRBV6-5 and TRBJ1-2; the D gene is possibly TRBD1 (5 bases). This CDR3 is 15 amino acids long. Germline loops: CDR1 MNHEY, CDR2 SVGAGI. V lost 5 bases, J lost 7 bases, and 20 bases lay in between. The CDR3 region has the DNA TGTGCCAGCAGTCCCCCCTCGGGACTGGTCTTTGGCTACACCTTC. Translation gives CASSPPSGLVFGYTF.

J is TRBJ2-7 and V is TRBV7-2, with TRBD2 as a possible D gene (6 bases). The CDR3 is made up of 13 amino acids. The germline gives CDR1 SGHTA, CDR2 FQGNSA. V dropped 5 bases and J dropped 4 bases, with 12 bases sitting between them. The CDR3 nucleotides are TGTGCCAGCAGCACTAGCCCCGGATACGAGCAGTACTTC. Encoded protein: CASSTSPGYEQYF.

This clone was detected only once. The chain links TRBV6-5 to TRBJ2-7; 9 bases map to TRBD1. V trimming: 7 bases; J trimming: 0 bases; junction bases outside the gene matches: 4. CDR3 length: 14 residues. The germline CDR1 and CDR2 sequences are MNHEY and SVGAGI. CDR3 coding DNA: TGTGCCAGCAAGGAGGGACAGGGCTCCTACGAGCAGTACTTC. Translating it yields CASKEGQGSYEQYF.

V and J are TRBV5-1 and TRBJ2-3; D might be TRBD2 (6 bases). The CDR3 totals 15 residues. Germline assignment: CDR1 SGHRS and CDR2 YFSETQ. V was trimmed by 0 bases and J by 2 bases, leaving 10 bases between them. Here the CDR3 DNA reads TGCGCCAGCAGCTTGGGGGAGGTCCCCACAGATACGCAGTATTTT. Its protein is CASSLGEVPTDTQYF.

The chain recombines TRBV12-3 or TRBV12-4 with TRBJ1-3; no definite D call. Between the trimmed V and J ends, which lost 5 bases and 3 bases, there was a span of 5 bases. This CDR3 has 12 residues. The CDR3 is CASSPSGNTIYF. Here the CDR3 DNA reads TGTGCCAGCAGTCCCAGTGGAAACACCATATATTTT.

The chain carries TRBV12-3 or TRBV12-4 and TRBJ1-2; D remains ambiguous. V was cut by 3 bases and J by 2 bases, with 4 bases left in between. The CDR3 has 12 residues. CDR3 nucleotides: TGTGCCAGCAGTTTTGAGAACTATGGCTACACCTTC. Amino acid sequence: CASSFENYGYTF.

V gene TRBV9 combines with J gene TRBJ2-7, with 7 nucleotides matching TRBD1. This CDR3 comprises 14 residues. The J segment lost 1 base and the V segment lost 4 bases, leaving 5 bases of the junction unmatched. Germline assignment: CDR1 SGDLS and CDR2 YYNGEE. The CDR3, as DNA: TGTGCCAGCAGCCCCGGGGACAGTTCCTACGAGCAGTACTTC. It yields the protein CASSPGDSSYEQYF.

The chain recombines TRBV4-1 with TRBJ2-7; 12 bases line up with TRBD2. The CDR3 has 16 residues. Per germline, CDR1 MGHRA and CDR2 YSYEKL. V was clipped by 4 bases and J by 4 bases; unmatched bases: 8. CDR3 nucleotide sequence: TGCGCCAGCAGCCGCCCGACTAGCGGGAGAGCATACGAGCAGTACTTC. Protein sequence: CASSRPTSGRAYEQYF.

Here the CDR3 reads CATTDTSYEQYF. The CDR3 DNA reads as TGTGCCACCACAGACACCTCCTACGAGCAGTACTTC. This chain joins TRBV19 and TRBJ2-7; D remains ambiguous. V gave up 10 bases and J gave up 0 bases, with 10 bases separating them. CDR3 length: 12 amino acids. Germline V CDR1 and CDR2: LNHDA, SQIVND (reference sequence).